This section outlines one T cell receptor beta chain sequence together with its context. Using immunoSEQ multiplex PCR, the repertoire was profiled, and TCRdb retains in-frame clones only, with some absent. In the table there are about 98,000 clones, roughly 85% of which are singletons. The entry originates in a study of preoperative IRX-2 immunotherapy in early breast cancer. As to treatment: preoperative locoregional IRX-2 cytokine immunotherapy. Patients received preoperative, locoregional IRX-2 cytokine immunotherapy in a phase Ib study. The CDR3 spans 15 residues. Unmatched junction bases numbered 3, after V lost 4 bases and J lost 3 bases. CDR1 MNHGY and CDR2 SAAAGT come from the germline V gene.

The material sequenced was tumor tissue, taken after IRX-2 immunotherapy. This receptor was taken from a human donor with breast cancer. This chain uses TRBV6-8 with TRBJ2-7; TRBD2 aligns across 13 bases. CDR3: CASSSWTSGSYEQYF. The CDR3 region has the DNA TGTGCCAGCAGTTCTTGGACTAGCGGGAGCTACGAGCAGTACTTC.